Below, 3 T cell receptor beta chains from the same sample are listed, as sequenced in a study of T cells expressing NK-cell markers. TCRdb reprocessed the 5' RACE reads and reports one entry per CDR3 protein, with no DNA. This repertoire includes over 200,000 distinct CDR3 sequences. Material for sequencing was blood T cells: a sorted CD56 or NKG2C T cell subset, CD4+ or CD8+ T cells, or bulk PBMC T cells (not recorded which). Receptors originate from a young man in good health.

CDR3 sequence: CASGFTVDEQFF. The chain uses TRBV12-5 and TRBJ2-1. CDR3 length equals 12 residues. CDR1 LGHNT and CDR2 FRNRAP come from the germline V gene.

This chain connects TRBV6-4 to TRBJ1-6; the D call of TRBD1 rests on TCRdb alone, since no DNA is present to check it. Germline-derived CDR1 and CDR2 are MRHNA and SNTAGT. There are 14 residues in the CDR3. This CDR3 reads CASSDGTGDSPLHF.

The J gene is TRBJ1-1, the V gene TRBV5-5. The CDR3 is 16 residues long. Germline CDR1 is SGHKS and CDR2 is YYEKEE (reference sequence). CDR3 region: CASSFWDRVIDTEAFF.